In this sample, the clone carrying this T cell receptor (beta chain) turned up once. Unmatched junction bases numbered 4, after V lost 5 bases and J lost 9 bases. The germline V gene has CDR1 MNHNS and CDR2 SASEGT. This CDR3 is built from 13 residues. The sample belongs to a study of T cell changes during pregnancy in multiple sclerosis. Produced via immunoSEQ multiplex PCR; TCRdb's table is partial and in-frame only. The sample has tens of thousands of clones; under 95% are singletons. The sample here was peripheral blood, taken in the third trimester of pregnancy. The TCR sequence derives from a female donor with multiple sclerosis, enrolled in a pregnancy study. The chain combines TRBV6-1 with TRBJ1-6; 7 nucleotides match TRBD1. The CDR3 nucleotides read TGTGCCAGCAGTCCAACAGGGGCTTCACCCCTCCACTTT. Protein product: CASSPTGASPLHF.